A single sample gave rise to the 8 T cell receptor beta chains below, sequenced in a study of cytomegalovirus exposure and HLA in healthy donors. Using immunoSEQ multiplex PCR, the repertoire was profiled, and TCRdb retains in-frame clones only, with some absent. This table holds 200,000 or so clones, 84% found once. Sequencing was done on a sample of PBMCs. These receptors were taken from a young woman in good health and CMV-seropositive.

CDR3 loop: CASSPRGVGTDTQYF. CDR3 DNA sequence: TGTGCCAGCAGCCCCAGGGGAGTTGGCACAGATACGCAGTATTTT. V gene TRBV5-5 combines with J gene TRBJ2-3; D is perhaps TRBD1 (6 bases). Germline CDR1 is SGHKS and CDR2 is YYEKEE (reference sequence). The CDR3 covers 15 residues. The V end lost 4 bases, the J end lost 1 base, and 13 bases lay between the germline ends.

V gene TRBV5-1 combines with J gene TRBJ2-3, with 9 bases fitting TRBD2. The CDR3 consists of 17 residues. V trimming: 1 base; J trimming: 1 base; junction bases outside the gene matches: 7. The germline V gene has CDR1 SGHRS and CDR2 YFSETQ. Here the CDR3 reads CASSLNPSGVGTDTQYF. CDR3 sequence (DNA): TGCGCCAGCAGCTTGAACCCTAGCGGGGTAGGCACAGATACGCAGTATTTT. Combining the CDR3 with reference TRBV5-1 and TRBJ2-3 gives the whole variable domain KAGVTQTPRYLIKTRGQQVTLSCSPISGHRSVSWYQQTPGQGLQFLFEYFSETQRNKGNFPGRFSGRQFSNSRSEMNVSTLELGDSALYLCASSLNPSGVGTDTQYFGPGTRLTVL.

The V gene is TRBV27, the J gene TRBJ2-3; 14 positions agree with TRBD2. The germline gives CDR1 MNHEY, CDR2 SMNVEV (reference sequence). Unmatched junction bases numbered 9, after V lost 6 bases and J lost 4 bases. The CDR3 spans 17 residues. CDR3 region: CASSSPGTSGSSDTQYF. In DNA, the CDR3 is TGTGCCAGCAGCAGCCCCGGGACTAGCGGGAGTTCAGATACGCAGTATTTT.

The V call is TRBV15, the J call TRBJ1-5; D is undetermined. Trimming pared 2 bases from V and 5 bases from J, leaving 4 bases between. The CDR3 length is 12 residues. Germline-derived CDR1 and CDR2 are LNHNV and YYDKDF (reference sequence). CDR3 region: CATSRPYQPQHF. CDR3 DNA: TGTGCCACCAGCAGACCTTATCAGCCCCAGCATTTT. The entire variable domain, with the rest obtained from reference TRBV15 and TRBJ1-5, is as follows: DAMVIQNPRYQVTQFGKPVTLSCSQTLNHNVMYWYQQKSSQAPKLLFHYYDKDFNNEADTPDNFQSRRPNTSFCFLDIRSPGLGDTAMYLCATSRPYQPQHFGDGTRLSIL.

V and J are TRBV30 and TRBJ1-2, with 10 bases that match TRBD1. The CDR3 spans 14 residues. Germline lookup yields CDR1 GTSNPN and CDR2 SVGIG (reference sequence). V was clipped by 4 bases and J by 4 bases; unmatched bases: 6. The CDR3 here is CAWTGTGASYGYTF. CDR3 nucleotide sequence: TGTGCCTGGACCGGGACAGGGGCTAGCTATGGCTACACCTTC.

V usage is TRBV5-1 and J usage is TRBJ1-3, with D hard to call. The germline V gene has CDR1 SGHRS and CDR2 YFSETQ. The CDR3 contains 15 residues. Trimming cost V 0 bases and J 0 bases, with 7 bases left between them. CDR3 nucleotide sequence: TGCGCCAGCAGCTTGGACGGGAGCTCTGGAAACACCATATATTTT. Encoded protein: CASSLDGSSGNTIYF.

V and J are TRBV27 and TRBJ1-5, with a possible D match to TRBD1 (5 bases). This CDR3 is 15 amino acids long. Germline loops: CDR1 MNHEY, CDR2 SMNVEV (reference sequence). V lost 3 bases and J 3 bases, leaving 12 bases between the germline ends. The CDR3 region is CASSFTGGANQPQHF. The CDR3 nucleotides read TGTGCCAGCAGTTTTACAGGAGGGGCCAATCAGCCCCAGCATTTT.

The chain has TRBV6-1 and TRBJ1-3; D not certain. This CDR3 comprises 12 residues. Looked up from germline, CDR1 is MNHNS and CDR2 is SASEGT. The V end lost 6 bases, the J end lost 10 bases, and 13 bases lay between the germline ends. DNA for the CDR3: TGTGCCAGCAGGACAAGTGGGCCGACCATATATTTT. It is translated as CASRTSGPTIYF.